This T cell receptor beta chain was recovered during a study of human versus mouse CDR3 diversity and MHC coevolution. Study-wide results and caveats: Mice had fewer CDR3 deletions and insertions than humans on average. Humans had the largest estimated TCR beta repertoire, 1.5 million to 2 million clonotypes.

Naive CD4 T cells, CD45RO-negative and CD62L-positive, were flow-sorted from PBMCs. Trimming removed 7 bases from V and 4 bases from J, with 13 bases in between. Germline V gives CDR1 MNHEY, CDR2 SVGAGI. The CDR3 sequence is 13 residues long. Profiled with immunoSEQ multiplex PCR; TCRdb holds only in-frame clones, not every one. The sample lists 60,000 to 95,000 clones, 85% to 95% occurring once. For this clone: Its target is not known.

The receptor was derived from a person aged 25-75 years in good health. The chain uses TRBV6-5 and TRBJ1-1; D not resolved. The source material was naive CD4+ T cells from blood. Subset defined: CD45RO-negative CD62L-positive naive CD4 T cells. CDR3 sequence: CASIGSLGTEAFF. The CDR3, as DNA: TGTGCCAGCATCGGCAGCCTAGGCACTGAAGCTTTCTTT.